A single T cell receptor beta chain is shown here with its context. The CDR3 runs 14 residues. Germline assignment: CDR1 SGHNT and CDR2 YENEEA. Trimming took off 5 bases at V and 2 bases at J, with 11 bases between the two ends. This specimen belongs to a study of blood T cell repertoires in COVID-19. Study details: Some COVID-19 samples were acute and others convalescent; all came from the United States, Italy and Spain. From T cells, B-cell-depleted T cells, or PBMCs came the material, which was cDNA or gDNA.

Original processing methods: The authors estimated nucleated cell counts from reference gene primer amplification. Assay: immunoSEQ multiplex PCR; the TCRdb copy retains only in-frame clones and omits some. The DNA was the basis for D and trimming; V, J and clone size are from that table. The sample contains 120,000 or so clones, approximately 80% of which appear only once. This chain connects TRBV11-3 to TRBJ2-3, with D maybe TRBD2 (6 bases). This sequence was found in a man in his fifties or sixties with acute or convalescent COVID-19. Sequencing input: peripheral blood. CDR3 in amino acids: CASSPSGFTDTQYF. CDR3 sequence (DNA): TGTGCCAGCAGCCCGAGCGGGTTCACAGATACGCAGTATTTT.